Listed below are T cell receptor beta chains from one sample, sequenced in a study of T-cell reconstitution after alpha-beta-depleted transplantation in children. TCRdb recomputed calls from the PCR reads with MiXCR, one row per CDR3 protein. This sample has 480,000 or so distinct CDR3 sequences, with under 12% found just once. This sample comprised PBMCs, obtained before TCRalphabeta/CD19-depleted stem cell transplant. The receptors come from a child aged 2 to 10 with inherited bone marrow failure, due to receive a stem cell transplant. Each CDR3 is given with its conserved first and last residue. Fields, in order: V gene, clone size, D gene, J gene, CDR3 DNA, CDR3 protein. The D gene is left open where the match is weak. The size field is filled for only some rows; it gives once, few, many or a size class.

v_call: TRBV7-9
clone_size: many
d_call: -
j_call: TRBJ2-3
cdr3_nt: TGTGCCAGCAGCTTATTCGGGCAGCCCAGGGATACGCAGTATTTT
cdr3_aa: CASSLFGQPRDTQYF

v_call: TRBV24-1
clone_size: many
d_call: TRBD1
j_call: TRBJ2-2
cdr3_nt: TGTGCCACCAGAGGACAGGGAGGCACCGGGGAGCTGTTTTTT
cdr3_aa: CATRGQGGTGELFF

v_call: TRBV7-8
clone_size: -
d_call: -
j_call: TRBJ2-6
cdr3_nt: TGTGCCAGCAGCTTAACGGCAGGCCTCTCTGGGGCCAACGTCCTGACTTTC
cdr3_aa: CASSLTAGLSGANVLTF

v_call: TRBV20-1
clone_size: many
d_call: -
j_call: TRBJ2-5
cdr3_nt: TGCAGTGCGAAGACGGTCGGGGGGCGAAGCGGGATCAAAGAGACCCAGTACTTC
cdr3_aa: CSAKTVGGRSGIKETQYF

v_call: TRBV23-1
clone_size: few
d_call: -
j_call: TRBJ2-5
cdr3_nt: TGCGCCAGCAGCCATCGTAAGACCCAAGAGACCCAGTACTTC
cdr3_aa: CASSHRKTQETQYF

v_call: TRBV5-1
clone_size: many
d_call: TRBD2
j_call: TRBJ2-7
cdr3_nt: TGCGCCAGCAGCTTGGGTTTGATTGGGACTAGCGCCTACGAGCAGTACTTC
cdr3_aa: CASSLGLIGTSAYEQYF

v_call: TRBV5-1
clone_size: few
d_call: TRBD1
j_call: TRBJ1-2
cdr3_nt: TGCGCCAGCAGCCCCGGCGCAGGGGGGAACTATGGCTACACCTTC
cdr3_aa: CASSPGAGGNYGYTF

v_call: TRBV24-1
clone_size: many
d_call: -
j_call: TRBJ2-2
cdr3_nt: TGTGCCACCAGTGATTTGCGCGGGGGCGACACCGGGGAGCTGTTTTTT
cdr3_aa: CATSDLRGGDTGELFF

v_call: TRBV7-2
clone_size: few
d_call: -
j_call: TRBJ1-4
cdr3_nt: TGTGCCAGCAGCCCGGGACGTACAAATGAAAAACTGTTTTTT
cdr3_aa: CASSPGRTNEKLFF

v_call: TRBV20-1
clone_size: -
d_call: -
j_call: TRBJ2-7
cdr3_nt: TGCAGTGCTAGAGTTCAGGTATCCTACGAGCAGTACTTC
cdr3_aa: CSARVQVSYEQYF

v_call: TRBV5-5
clone_size: many
d_call: -
j_call: TRBJ1-2
cdr3_nt: TGTGCCAGCAGCTTGGCCAGTGTACCGGGCTACACCTTC
cdr3_aa: CASSLASVPGYTF

v_call: TRBV6-5
clone_size: many
d_call: -
j_call: TRBJ1-1
cdr3_nt: TGTGCCAGTTCAACAGGAGGCACTGAAGCTTTCTTT
cdr3_aa: CASSTGGTEAFF

v_call: TRBV12-3/TRBV12-4
clone_size: many
d_call: -
j_call: TRBJ1-2
cdr3_nt: TGTGCCAGCAGTTCGGGACTACACTATGGCTACACCTTC
cdr3_aa: CASSSGLHYGYTF

v_call: TRBV27
clone_size: many
d_call: -
j_call: TRBJ2-1
cdr3_nt: TGTGCCAGCAGCATGTGGGGGGGCGCAGGATTAAATGAGCAGTTCTTC
cdr3_aa: CASSMWGGAGLNEQFF

v_call: TRBV27
clone_size: many
d_call: -
j_call: TRBJ2-2
cdr3_nt: TGTGCCAGCAGTTTGGCGGGGGCGGTTTTTACCGGGGAGCTGTTTTTT
cdr3_aa: CASSLAGAVFTGELFF

v_call: TRBV20-1
clone_size: few
d_call: -
j_call: TRBJ1-1
cdr3_nt: TGCAGTGCTATACGGGGTATGAACACTGAAGCTTTCTTT
cdr3_aa: CSAIRGMNTEAFF

v_call: TRBV28
clone_size: -
d_call: -
j_call: TRBJ1-3
cdr3_nt: TGTGCCAGCACTCCACGGGGCAGAGGAAACACCATATATTTT
cdr3_aa: CASTPRGRGNTIYF

v_call: TRBV25-1
clone_size: many
d_call: -
j_call: TRBJ1-2
cdr3_nt: TGTGCCAGCAGTGGGGGGCTCTATGGCTACACCTTC
cdr3_aa: CASSGGLYGYTF

v_call: TRBV10-2
clone_size: many
d_call: -
j_call: TRBJ2-7
cdr3_nt: TGCGCCAGCAGTGAGTCGATAGGGAACTACGAGCAGTACTTC
cdr3_aa: CASSESIGNYEQYF

v_call: TRBV6-2/TRBV6-3
clone_size: many
d_call: -
j_call: TRBJ2-7
cdr3_nt: TGTGCCAGCGCCAGGGGTCCCTACGAGCAGTACTTC
cdr3_aa: CASARGPYEQYF

v_call: TRBV7-6
clone_size: -
d_call: -
j_call: TRBJ2-2
cdr3_nt: TGTGCCAGCAGCCAACAGTCTTCGAACACCGGGGAGCTGTTTTTT
cdr3_aa: CASSQQSSNTGELFF

v_call: TRBV12-3/TRBV12-4
clone_size: -
d_call: -
j_call: TRBJ1-5
cdr3_nt: TGTGCCAGCAGTTTTGCCCAGGGCCCCATCTCCCAGCATTTT
cdr3_aa: CASSFAQGPISQHF

v_call: TRBV7-2
clone_size: many
d_call: TRBD2
j_call: TRBJ2-7
cdr3_nt: TGTGCCAGCAGCCCACGGGAGGTCCCCTACGAGCAGTACTTC
cdr3_aa: CASSPREVPYEQYF

v_call: TRBV5-1
clone_size: many
d_call: TRBD1
j_call: TRBJ2-1
cdr3_nt: TGCGCCAGCAGCCGTAATGGACAGGGCCGAAATGAGCAGTTCTTC
cdr3_aa: CASSRNGQGRNEQFF

v_call: TRBV10-2
clone_size: many
d_call: -
j_call: TRBJ1-2
cdr3_nt: TGCGCCAGCAGTGCAACACAAACTGGCTACACCTTC
cdr3_aa: CASSATQTGYTF

v_call: TRBV4-3
clone_size: -
d_call: TRBD2
j_call: TRBJ2-7
cdr3_nt: TGCGCCAGCAGCCAAAATGCAGCGGGAGTCATAAGCGACGAGCAGTACTTC
cdr3_aa: CASSQNAAGVISDEQYF

v_call: TRBV20-1
clone_size: many
d_call: -
j_call: TRBJ2-1
cdr3_nt: TGCAGTGCCGAGGGGCCGCTTAGAGACAATGAGCAGTTCTTC
cdr3_aa: CSAEGPLRDNEQFF

v_call: TRBV12-3/TRBV12-4
clone_size: many
d_call: -
j_call: TRBJ2-7
cdr3_nt: TGTGCCAGCAGTTTATTCCTAGGGGCAGGAGCCTACGAGCAGTACTTC
cdr3_aa: CASSLFLGAGAYEQYF

v_call: TRBV12-3/TRBV12-4
clone_size: few
d_call: -
j_call: TRBJ2-2
cdr3_nt: TGTGCCAGCAACCCAAGGTGGGACACCGGGGAGCTGTTTTTT
cdr3_aa: CASNPRWDTGELFF

v_call: TRBV24-1
clone_size: many
d_call: -
j_call: TRBJ2-7
cdr3_nt: TGTGCCACCAGTGATTCCCAGTCATCCGAGCAGTACTTC
cdr3_aa: CATSDSQSSEQYF

v_call: TRBV13
clone_size: many
d_call: -
j_call: TRBJ2-7
cdr3_nt: TGTGCCAGCAGCTTAGAAGACAGGTACGAGCAGTACTTC
cdr3_aa: CASSLEDRYEQYF

v_call: TRBV20-1
clone_size: -
d_call: TRBD1
j_call: TRBJ1-2
cdr3_nt: TGCAGTGCTAGAGTCACAGGGGGATGGAAAGGCTACACCTTC
cdr3_aa: CSARVTGGWKGYTF

v_call: TRBV7-9
clone_size: many
d_call: -
j_call: TRBJ1-5
cdr3_nt: TGTGCCAGCGCACAGGCCAATCAGCCCCAGCATTTT
cdr3_aa: CASAQANQPQHF

v_call: TRBV30
clone_size: few
d_call: TRBD2
j_call: TRBJ2-1
cdr3_nt: TGTGCCTGGAGGCCTGGACTAGCGGGAGGGAATGAGCAGTTCTTC
cdr3_aa: CAWRPGLAGGNEQFF

v_call: TRBV11-2
clone_size: many
d_call: -
j_call: TRBJ2-7
cdr3_nt: TGTGCCAGCAGCTTTTCGAGGGCAGGGGGGGTACCCTACGAGCAGTACTTC
cdr3_aa: CASSFSRAGGVPYEQYF

v_call: TRBV20-1
clone_size: -
d_call: TRBD2
j_call: TRBJ2-3
cdr3_nt: TGCAGTGCGGACGCCGGGACTAGCGGGAGGCGCACAGATACGCAGTATTTT
cdr3_aa: CSADAGTSGRRTDTQYF

v_call: TRBV19
clone_size: -
d_call: -
j_call: TRBJ2-1
cdr3_nt: TGTGCCAGTAGTACCCTGCGGGAGCAGTTCTTC
cdr3_aa: CASSTLREQFF

v_call: TRBV7-2
clone_size: few
d_call: -
j_call: TRBJ2-7
cdr3_nt: TGTGCCAGCAGCCCTCCTACTAGAGCGGGCGAGCAGTACTTC
cdr3_aa: CASSPPTRAGEQYF

v_call: TRBV29-1
clone_size: many
d_call: TRBD2
j_call: TRBJ2-7
cdr3_nt: TGCAGCGTGGTAGCGGGTTTCTCCTACGAGCAGTACTTC
cdr3_aa: CSVVAGFSYEQYF

v_call: TRBV5-1
clone_size: -
d_call: TRBD1
j_call: TRBJ1-1
cdr3_nt: TGCGCCAGCAGCGGGACAGGTTTGGGGAACACTGAAGCTTTCTTT
cdr3_aa: CASSGTGLGNTEAFF

v_call: TRBV6-2/TRBV6-3
clone_size: -
d_call: -
j_call: TRBJ2-1
cdr3_nt: TGTGCCAGCGAGGGTTGGAGCCCCTCCTACAATGAGCAGTTCTTC
cdr3_aa: CASEGWSPSYNEQFF

v_call: TRBV2
clone_size: -
d_call: -
j_call: TRBJ2-2
cdr3_nt: TGTGCTAGCAGTGTGATGAGTGGGGACATGGACCCCGGGGAGCTGTTTTTT
cdr3_aa: CASSVMSGDMDPGELFF

v_call: TRBV11-2
clone_size: -
d_call: TRBD2
j_call: TRBJ2-2
cdr3_nt: TGTGCCAGCAGCGCTGAACTAGCGGGAGTTGTCGGGGAGCTGTTTTTT
cdr3_aa: CASSAELAGVVGELFF

v_call: TRBV27
clone_size: many
d_call: TRBD2
j_call: TRBJ2-7
cdr3_nt: TGTGCCAGCAGTTTATCATTCGGGACTAGCGGGATCCATTACGAGCAGTACTTC
cdr3_aa: CASSLSFGTSGIHYEQYF

v_call: TRBV7-2
clone_size: many
d_call: -
j_call: TRBJ1-2
cdr3_nt: TGTGCCAGCAGCTTAACGGGCATGGATGGCTACACCTTC
cdr3_aa: CASSLTGMDGYTF